These 3 T cell receptor beta chains were all obtained from the same sample, sequenced in a study of blood T cell repertoires in COVID-19. The method was immunoSEQ multiplex PCR; TCRdb's version includes in-frame clones alone and lacks a portion of them. The repertoire holds around 100,000 clones, with about nine tenths as singletons. The sample taken for sequencing was peripheral blood. These receptor sequences come from a man aged 45 to 65 with acute or convalescent COVID-19.

This chain joins TRBV2 and TRBJ1-2; D remains unclear. The CDR3 is made up of 12 amino acids. Germline V gene sequence: CDR1 SNHLY, CDR2 FYNNEI. Trimming took 8 bases from V and 4 from J, leaving 11 bases between them. CDR3 in amino acids: CASARGAYGYTF. CDR3 DNA sequence: TGTGCCAGCGCTCGGGGAGCCTATGGCTACACCTTC.

The chain couples TRBV5-1 to TRBJ2-1; D gene unclear. This CDR3 spans 14 amino acids. Trimming left V 4 bases short and J 3 bases short, with 11 bases between. Germline V gene lookup returns CDR1 SGHRS and CDR2 YFSETQ. The CDR3 loop is CASSNQERYNEQFF. The CDR3 DNA sequence: TGCGCCAGCAGCAACCAGGAACGCTACAATGAGCAGTTCTTC.

V usage is TRBV5-4 and J usage is TRBJ2-7; D might be TRBD1 (6 bases). V lost 2 bases to trimming and J lost 2 bases, with 8 bases between them. The CDR3 is made up of 13 amino acids. Germline lookup yields CDR1 SGHNT and CDR2 YYREEE (reference sequence). In DNA form, the CDR3 reads TGTGCCAGCAGCTTAAAGGGGGCCTACGAGCAGTACTTC. Residues: CASSLKGAYEQYF.